A selection of T cell receptor beta chains follows, all from one sample in a study of cytomegalovirus exposure and HLA in healthy donors. Clones were sequenced by immunoSEQ multiplex PCR, and TCRdb holds only the in-frame ones, with some missing. Here the sample spans approximately 160,000 clones, roughly three quarters being singletons. Sequencing was done on a sample of PBMCs. The source of these receptors is a woman aged 50 to 65 in good health and CMV-seropositive. Both conserved end residues are part of each CDR3. The D gene is left open where the match is weak. Clone sizes are given selectively: once, few, many, or a class where the clone is expanded.

>TRBV18|-|TRBJ1-5|-
CASRGDLQPQHF
TGTGCCAGCCGGGGGGATCTTCAGCCCCAGCATTTT
>TRBV9|-|TRBJ1-1|-
CASSPGDTEAFF
TGTGCCAGCAGCCCGGGGGACACTGAAGCTTTCTTT
>TRBV7-3|-|TRBJ2-1|TRBD1
CASSSGTGLINEQFF
TGTGCCAGCAGCTCCGGGACAGGGTTAATCAATGAGCAGTTCTTC
>TRBV2|-|TRBJ2-5|TRBD1
CASSSPGTGTLETQYF
TGTGCCAGCAGTTCTCCTGGGACAGGTACCCTGGAGACCCAGTACTTC
>TRBV15|-|TRBJ2-1|TRBD2
CATSRSGGTYNEQFF
TGTGCCACCAGCAGGAGCGGGGGAACGTACAATGAGCAGTTCTTC
>TRBV5-4|-|TRBJ1-2|-
CASSFTGRDGHTF
TGTGCCAGCAGCTTTACAGGGAGGGATGGCCACACCTTC
>TRBV9|-|TRBJ1-5|TRBD1
CASSVGQGNQPQHF
TGTGCCAGCAGCGTAGGACAGGGGAATCAGCCCCAGCATTTT
>TRBV28|-|TRBJ2-7|-
CASSSRDFINYEQYF
TGTGCCAGCAGTTCCCGGGACTTTATAAACTACGAGCAGTACTTC
>TRBV9|-|TRBJ1-1|TRBD1
CASSVSGQVGSEAFF
TGTGCCAGCAGCGTCTCGGGACAGGTCGGGTCTGAAGCTTTCTTT
>TRBV7-9|once|TRBJ1-1|-
CASSDIQGFGNTEAFF
TGTGCCAGCAGCGACATTCAGGGGTTCGGGAACACTGAAGCTTTCTTT
>TRBV7-9|-|TRBJ2-1|TRBD2
CASSLGGGSYNEQFF
TGTGCCAGCAGCTTAGGCGGGGGGTCCTACAATGAGCAGTTCTTC
>TRBV6-6|once|TRBJ1-2|TRBD1
CASSKGQGQNYGYTF
TGTGCCAGCTCCAAGGGACAGGGACAGAACTATGGCTACACCTTC
>TRBV10-2|-|TRBJ2-7|TRBD1
CASTVRTGNEQYF
TGCGCCAGCACTGTCCGGACAGGGAACGAGCAGTACTTC
>TRBV30|few|TRBJ1-6|TRBD1
CAWATGGNSPLHF
TGTGCCTGGGCGACAGGGGGTAATTCACCCCTCCACTTT
>TRBV9|-|TRBJ2-6|-
CASSVSISGANVLTF
TGTGCCAGCAGCGTTAGTATCTCTGGGGCCAACGTCCTGACTTTC
>TRBV27|few|TRBJ2-1|-
CASSLEPVLSSYNEQFF
TGTGCCAGCAGTCTCGAACCGGTATTGAGCTCCTACAATGAGCAGTTCTTC
>TRBV7-2|-|TRBJ2-3|-
CASSPTDTQYF
TGTGCCAGCAGCCCGACAGATACGCAGTATTTT
>TRBV5-6|few|TRBJ2-7|-
CASSLSSYEQYF
TGTGCCAGCAGCTTGTCTTCCTACGAGCAGTACTTC
>TRBV5-1|-|TRBJ2-2|TRBD2
CASIPAGRTGELFF
TGCGCCAGCATTCCAGCGGGGAGAACCGGGGAGCTGTTTTTT
>TRBV6-5|once|TRBJ2-4|-
CASSQGLKNIQYF
TGTGCCAGCAGTCAGGGGCTCAAAAACATTCAGTACTTC
>TRBV6-5|once|TRBJ1-5|-
CASSRDRHQPQHF
TGTGCCAGCAGCCGAGACAGGCATCAGCCCCAGCATTTT
>TRBV29-1|-|TRBJ2-5|-
CSAVTGMETQYF
TGCAGCGCCGTTACAGGGATGGAGACCCAGTACTTC
>TRBV7-2|-|TRBJ2-5|-
CASSFRAQETQYF
TGTGCCAGCAGCTTCAGGGCTCAAGAGACCCAGTACTTC
>TRBV11-1|-|TRBJ2-1|TRBD2
CASSLIVGGGAHNEQFF
TGTGCCAGCAGCTTAATCGTCGGCGGGGGGGCCCACAATGAGCAGTTCTTC
>TRBV15|-|TRBJ1-2|TRBD1
CATSRDLTGVEGYTF
TGTGCCACCAGCAGAGACCTGACAGGGGTTGAGGGCTACACCTTC
>TRBV4-2|-|TRBJ2-1|TRBD2
CASSQDGGSGRDEQFF
TGTGCCAGCAGCCAAGATGGGGGTAGCGGGAGGGATGAGCAGTTCTTC
>TRBV30|once|TRBJ2-1|-
CAWSLTNEQFF
TGTGCCTGGAGTCTAACGAATGAGCAGTTCTTC
>TRBV6-4|-|TRBJ1-2|TRBD1
CASSDHTGGVYTF
TGTGCCAGCAGTGATCACACAGGGGGAGTCTACACCTTC
>TRBV5-5|-|TRBJ2-7|-
CASSSGTPPYEQYF
TGTGCCAGCAGTTCCGGGACACCACCCTACGAGCAGTACTTC
>TRBV15|-|TRBJ2-7|-
CATSINQGYEQYF
TGTGCCACCAGCATAAATCAGGGCTACGAGCAGTACTTC
>TRBV5-6|-|TRBJ2-1|TRBD1
CASSPGTGGYNEQFF
TGTGCCAGCAGCCCCGGGACAGGGGGTTATAATGAGCAGTTCTTC
>TRBV9|-|TRBJ2-3|TRBD2
CASSGSSGGATSADTQYF
TGTGCCAGCAGCGGATCTAGCGGGGGGGCCACAAGCGCAGATACGCAGTATTTT
>TRBV6-6|-|TRBJ1-1|-
CASSLMDSTEAFF
TGTGCCAGCAGTTTAATGGACAGCACTGAAGCTTTCTTT
>TRBV6-1|-|TRBJ2-1|-
CASSEWGGLYEQFF
TGTGCCAGCAGTGAATGGGGGGGCCTATATGAGCAGTTCTTC
>TRBV5-1|-|TRBJ2-3|TRBD2
CASKTGGRDTDTQYF
TGCGCCAGCAAAACGGGGGGGAGGGACACAGATACGCAGTATTTT
>TRBV29-1|-|TRBJ1-1|TRBD1
CSVEGQGASEAFF
TGCAGCGTTGAGGGACAGGGGGCTTCTGAAGCTTTCTTT
>TRBV10-3|-|TRBJ1-5|-
CAISDVDSSNQPQHF
TGTGCCATCAGTGATGTGGACTCAAGCAATCAGCCCCAGCATTTT
>TRBV6-1|-|TRBJ1-6|TRBD1
CASSEQGAGNSPLHF
TGTGCCAGCAGTGAACAGGGGGCCGGGAATTCACCCCTCCACTTT
>TRBV25-1|once|TRBJ1-1|-
CATRTENTEAFF
TGTGCCACCCGGACAGAGAACACTGAAGCTTTCTTT
>TRBV7-9|-|TRBJ1-5|-
CASSLGGGQAQPQHF
TGTGCCAGCAGCTTAGGGGGAGGGCAGGCTCAGCCCCAGCATTTT
>TRBV27|-|TRBJ2-7|TRBD1
CASRIYRGLTYEQYF
TGTGCCAGCAGAATATACAGGGGGCTAACCTACGAGCAGTACTTC
>TRBV7-9|-|TRBJ1-4|TRBD1
CSSSFRQGNEKLFF
TGTTCCAGCAGCTTCCGACAGGGTAATGAAAAACTGTTTTTT
>TRBV19|-|TRBJ2-1|TRBD2
CASCPFSGGVPYNEQFF
TGTGCCAGTTGCCCGTTTAGCGGGGGGGTACCCTACAATGAGCAGTTCTTC
>TRBV18|-|TRBJ1-5|TRBD1
CASSQKQGFNQPQHF
TGTGCCAGCTCTCAGAAACAGGGGTTCAATCAGCCCCAGCATTTT
>TRBV30|-|TRBJ2-3|-
CAWSKGVPDTQYF
TGTGCCTGGAGTAAGGGGGTCCCAGATACGCAGTATTTT
>TRBV4-1|-|TRBJ2-1|-
CASSNSHNEQFF
TGCGCCAGCAGCAACAGCCACAATGAGCAGTTCTTC
>TRBV6-5|-|TRBJ2-7|-
CASSRGRGSYEQYF
TGTGCCAGCAGTCGGGGCAGGGGCTCCTACGAGCAGTACTTC
>TRBV6-1|-|TRBJ1-6|-
CASSVRTENNSPLHF
TGTGCCAGCAGTGTCCGGACAGAGAATAATTCACCCCTCCACTTT
>TRBV30|-|TRBJ2-2|-
CAWDGGRFPGELFF
TGTGCCTGGGACGGGGGGCGTTTCCCCGGGGAGCTGTTTTTT
>TRBV6-1|few|TRBJ2-7|-
CASSPRGRDEQYF
TGTGCCAGCAGTCCGCGGGGTCGGGACGAGCAGTACTTC
>TRBV6-1|-|TRBJ2-1|TRBD1
CASSDFKGAYDGEQFF
TGTGCCAGCAGTGACTTCAAGGGGGCTTACGATGGTGAGCAGTTCTTC
>TRBV4-1|-|TRBJ2-3|TRBD2
CASSVSGGGTDTQYF
TGCGCCAGCAGCGTTAGCGGGGGCGGGACAGATACGCAGTATTTT
>TRBV5-8|-|TRBJ2-3|-
CASSLRLSGHTDTQYF
TGTGCCAGCAGCCTAAGATTATCAGGGCACACAGATACGCAGTATTTT
>TRBV5-1|few|TRBJ2-1|-
CASSLEASSYNEQFF
TGCGCCAGCAGCTTGGAAGCGAGCTCCTACAATGAGCAGTTCTTC
>TRBV27|-|TRBJ2-7|-
CASSLSGGARSYEQYF
TGTGCCAGCAGTTTATCGGGTGGCGCCAGGTCCTACGAGCAGTACTTC